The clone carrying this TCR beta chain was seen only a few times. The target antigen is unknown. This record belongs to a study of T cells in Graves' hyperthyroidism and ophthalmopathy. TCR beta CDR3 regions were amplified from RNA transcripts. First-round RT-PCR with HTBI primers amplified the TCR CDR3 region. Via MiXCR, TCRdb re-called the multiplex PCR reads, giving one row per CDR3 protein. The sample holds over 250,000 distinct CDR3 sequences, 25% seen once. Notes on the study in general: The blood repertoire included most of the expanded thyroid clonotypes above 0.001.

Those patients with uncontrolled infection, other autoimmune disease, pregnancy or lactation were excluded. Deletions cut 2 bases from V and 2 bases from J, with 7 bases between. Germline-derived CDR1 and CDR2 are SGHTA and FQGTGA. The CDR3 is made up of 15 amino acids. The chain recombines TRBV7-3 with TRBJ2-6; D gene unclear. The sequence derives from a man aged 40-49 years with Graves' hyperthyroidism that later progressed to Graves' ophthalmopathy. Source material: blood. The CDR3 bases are TGTGCCAGCAGCTTATTTTCGACTGGGGCCAACGTCCTGACTTTC. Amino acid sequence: CASSLFSTGANVLTF.